These T cell receptor beta chains were read from a single sample in a study of blood T cells in healthy people across ages. TCRdb recomputed calls from the 5' RACE reads with MiXCR, one row per CDR3 protein. The data contain about 1,000,000 distinct CDR3 sequences, under 45% of them singletons. Material: blood. Receptors were obtained from a woman in her sixties in good health. Both conserved end residues are part of each CDR3. Each record gives: D gene, clone size, J gene, V gene, CDR3 DNA, CDR3 protein. The D gene is left open where the match is weak. Size is omitted from some rows. Given values are once, few, many or a class for expanded clones.

TRBD2	NA	TRBJ2-4	TRBV20-1	TGCAGTGCTAGGGACATAGCGGGAGGAGACATTCAGTACTTC	CSARDIAGGDIQYF
NA	few	TRBJ1-2	TRBV14	TGTGCCAGCAGCCCCGAAACCCGGACAGCAAACTATGGCTACACCTTC	CASSPETRTANYGYTF
NA	NA	TRBJ2-1	TRBV7-8	TGTGCCAGCAGCTTAGAAAGGACCAATGAGCAGTTCTTC	CASSLERTNEQFF
TRBD2	NA	TRBJ2-5	TRBV3-1	TGTGCCAGCAGCCAAGATGGACTAGCGGACCCTGGATGGGAGACCCAGTACTTC	CASSQDGLADPGWETQYF
NA	NA	TRBJ2-7	TRBV20-1	TGCAGTGCGATTCCAGGACAGCGAACCAGCTCCTACGAGCAGTACTTC	CSAIPGQRTSSYEQYF
NA	NA	TRBJ2-1	TRBV7-6	TGTGCCAGCAGCTTAGGGAGTAACCCTAACGGGGATGAGCAGTTCTTC	CASSLGSNPNGDEQFF
NA	NA	TRBJ2-7	TRBV7-2	TGTACCAGTAATGTGGGGATTTTCTCCGTCAATGAGCAGTACTTC	CTSNVGIFSVNEQYF
TRBD2	NA	TRBJ2-1	TRBV2	TGTGCCAGCAGTGAACTGGGGACTAGCGGTAATGAGCAGTTCTTC	CASSELGTSGNEQFF
TRBD1	NA	TRBJ2-3	TRBV10-3	TGTGCCATCAAGTCAGGGGGCGGTGCAGATACGCAGTATTTT	CAIKSGGGADTQYF
NA	NA	TRBJ1-5	TRBV20-1	TGCAGTGCTAGAGATAGCCCCAAGGGGGGTTATCAGCCCCAGCATTTT	CSARDSPKGGYQPQHF
NA	NA	TRBJ2-5	TRBV10-2	TGCGCCAGCAGACTTCGGGAGCAGTACTTC	CASRLREQYF
NA	once	TRBJ2-5	TRBV4-1	TGCACCAGCAGCCAAGGGGAGTTCCAAGAGACCCAGTACTTC	CTSSQGEFQETQYF
NA	NA	TRBJ2-5	TRBV11-2	TGTGCCAGCAGTTCTTTACAGGGTCGTCAAGAGACCCAGTACTTC	CASSSLQGRQETQYF
TRBD1	once	TRBJ1-1	TRBV7-2	TGTGCCAGCAGCTTAGTCTCAGGGGGAGAAGCTTTCTTT	CASSLVSGGEAFF
NA	NA	TRBJ1-1	TRBV6-5	TGTGCCAGCACCAATAGACCTGGTTTCATGAACACTGAAGCTTTCTTT	CASTNRPGFMNTEAFF
TRBD1	few	TRBJ2-7	TRBV12-3/TRBV12-4	TGTGCCAGCACCTCGGACAGGAACTCCTACGAGCAGTACTTC	CASTSDRNSYEQYF
NA	NA	TRBJ2-7	TRBV5-6	TGTGCCAGCAGCTTGGAGGGTGTGTCAAGAAGTTCCTACGAGCAGTACTTC	CASSLEGVSRSSYEQYF
TRBD1	few	TRBJ2-4	TRBV6-5	TGTGCCAGCAGCTTAGGGACAGGGGGAACCAAAAACATTCAGTACTTC	CASSLGTGGTKNIQYF
NA	few	TRBJ2-7	TRBV24-1	TGTGCCACCAGTGACGCCAGTACGGGACCCCCCTACGAGCAGTACTTC	CATSDASTGPPYEQYF
NA	NA	TRBJ2-5	TRBV6-2/TRBV6-3	TGTGCCAGCAGTCCCCAGTGGGGTCTAGTAAAGACCCAGTACTTC	CASSPQWGLVKTQYF
NA	NA	TRBJ2-7	TRBV28	TGTGCCAGCAGGGAAGGACTACGAAACAATGAGCAGTACTTC	CASREGLRNNEQYF
NA	few	TRBJ2-3	TRBV6-6	TGTGCCAGCAGTCGGACACTCGGACGCACAGATACGCAGTATTTT	CASSRTLGRTDTQYF
NA	few	TRBJ1-2	TRBV29-1	TGCAGCGCGACCGACAATATGGGGGACTATGGCTACACCTTC	CSATDNMGDYGYTF
TRBD1	NA	TRBJ2-1	TRBV29-1	TGCAGCGTTGTCAAAACCGGGACAGTCTACAATGAGCAGTTCTTC	CSVVKTGTVYNEQFF
NA	NA	TRBJ2-4	TRBV18	TGTGCCAGCTCACCCGACTCATCCGTGGAGCAGTACTTC	CASSPDSSVEQYF
NA	NA	TRBJ2-5	TRBV27	TGTGCCAGCAGTTTCGATGGTCGGGGGGCGCGGGAGACCCAGTACTTC	CASSFDGRGARETQYF
TRBD1	NA	TRBJ2-7	TRBV6-1	TGTGCCAGCAGTGGACGGACAGGATCCTACAATGAGCAGTACTTC	CASSGRTGSYNEQYF
TRBD2	few	TRBJ2-1	TRBV2	TGTGCCAGCAGTGAGAGGGGGCTAGCGGGAGGGCCGAAAAACAATGAGCAGTTCTTC	CASSERGLAGGPKNNEQFF
NA	NA	TRBJ1-6	TRBV27	TGTGCCAGCAGTGCACTCCCGAGGCAGACCAATTCACCCCTCCACTTT	CASSALPRQTNSPLHF
NA	few	TRBJ2-5	TRBV5-1	TGCGCCAGCAGCTTTAACAGGGTTGAAGAGACCCAGTACTTC	CASSFNRVEETQYF
NA	NA	TRBJ2-4	TRBV7-9	TGTGCCAGCAGCAAAACGCAGGGGAATTTAAGGTACTTC	CASSKTQGNLRYF
NA	few	TRBJ2-3	TRBV12-3/TRBV12-4	TGTGCCAGCAGTCCGCACGACACAGATACGCAGTATTTT	CASSPHDTDTQYF
NA	few	TRBJ2-5	TRBV12-3/TRBV12-4	TGTGCAACACAAGCCAGGGGTAGGACCCAGTACTTC	CATQARGRTQYF
TRBD2	NA	TRBJ2-7	TRBV15	TGTGCCACCAGCCCGGGGAGGGAGGGCCTCTACGAGCAGTACTTC	CATSPGREGLYEQYF
NA	few	TRBJ2-5	TRBV3-1	TGTGCCAGCACCCTTCGACACCCGGGGAGGGAGACCCAGTACTTC	CASTLRHPGRETQYF
NA	NA	TRBJ2-4	TRBV10-1	TGCGCCAGCAGTGACCGAATGGGGAGGCAAAACATTCAGTACTTC	CASSDRMGRQNIQYF
NA	NA	TRBJ2-3	TRBV7-8	TGTGCCAGCAGCTTAGAAGCAGGTTGGACAGATACGCAGTATTTT	CASSLEAGWTDTQYF
NA	once	TRBJ2-1	TRBV27	TGTGCCAGCAGTGGGCGTTTCGATGAGCAGTTCTTC	CASSGRFDEQFF
NA	few	TRBJ2-1	TRBV4-2	TGTGCCAGCAGCCAAGAAACTTCTTCCTACAATGAGCAGTTCTTC	CASSQETSSYNEQFF
TRBD1	NA	TRBJ1-5	TRBV2	TGTGCCAGCGGGGCGCAGGGGGCGCCGGGTCAGCCCCAGCATTTT	CASGAQGAPGQPQHF
TRBD1	few	TRBJ1-2	TRBV27	TGTGCCAGCAGTCTGGGGACAGGAACTCGCTATGGCTACACCTTC	CASSLGTGTRYGYTF
TRBD2	once	TRBJ2-3	TRBV27	TGTGCCAGCAGTGCACTAGCGGGAGTGGGTACAGATACGCAGTATTTT	CASSALAGVGTDTQYF
TRBD2	NA	TRBJ2-1	TRBV20-1	TGCAGTGCTAGAGCCACGGGACTAGCGGGAGTCAATGAGCAGTTCTTC	CSARATGLAGVNEQFF
NA	few	TRBJ2-7	TRBV20-1	TGCAGTGCTAGAGATTCACCCAGGGAGCCCTACGAGCAGTACTTC	CSARDSPREPYEQYF
TRBD1	NA	TRBJ1-1	TRBV2	TGTGCCAGCACCCTCCCGGGACAGGGGACGAACACTGAAGCTTTCTTT	CASTLPGQGTNTEAFF
TRBD2	NA	TRBJ2-7	TRBV24-1	TGTGCCACCAGTGATTTCGGACTAGCCGCCAACAATGAGCAGTACTTC	CATSDFGLAANNEQYF
NA	few	TRBJ2-1	TRBV6-5	TGTGCCAGCAGTACCCCGGATGAGCAGTTCTTC	CASSTPDEQFF
NA	many	TRBJ1-2	TRBV27	TGTGCCAGCAGTCCAGGAACAGGAGGGGTCTATGGCTACACCTTC	CASSPGTGGVYGYTF
TRBD1	NA	TRBJ2-7	TRBV27	TGTGCCAGCAGGACAGGACAGGCGTCGCAGTACTTC	CASRTGQASQYF
TRBD1	NA	TRBJ1-2	TRBV6-1	TGTGCCAGCACCCAGGACAGGGTAAACTATGGCTACACCTTC	CASTQDRVNYGYTF
NA	NA	TRBJ2-5	TRBV25-1	TGTGCCAGCAGTGAACACAGGGAACAAGAGACCCAGTACTTC	CASSEHREQETQYF